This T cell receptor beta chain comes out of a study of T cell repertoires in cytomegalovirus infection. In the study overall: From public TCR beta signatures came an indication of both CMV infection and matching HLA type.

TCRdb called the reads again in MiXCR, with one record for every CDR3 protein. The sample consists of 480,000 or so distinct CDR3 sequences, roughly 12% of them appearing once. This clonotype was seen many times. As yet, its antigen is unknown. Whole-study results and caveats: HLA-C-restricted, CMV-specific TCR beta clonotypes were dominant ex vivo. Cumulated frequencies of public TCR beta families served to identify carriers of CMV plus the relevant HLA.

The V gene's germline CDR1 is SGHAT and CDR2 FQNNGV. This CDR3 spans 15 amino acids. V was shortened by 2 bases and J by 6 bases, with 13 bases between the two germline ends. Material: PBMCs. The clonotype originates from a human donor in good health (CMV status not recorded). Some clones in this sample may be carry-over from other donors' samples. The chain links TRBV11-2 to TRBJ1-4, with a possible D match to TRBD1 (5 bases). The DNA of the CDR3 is TGTGCCAGCAGCTTAACACAGGTCGTCGATGAAAAACTGTTTTTT. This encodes CASSLTQVVDEKLFF.